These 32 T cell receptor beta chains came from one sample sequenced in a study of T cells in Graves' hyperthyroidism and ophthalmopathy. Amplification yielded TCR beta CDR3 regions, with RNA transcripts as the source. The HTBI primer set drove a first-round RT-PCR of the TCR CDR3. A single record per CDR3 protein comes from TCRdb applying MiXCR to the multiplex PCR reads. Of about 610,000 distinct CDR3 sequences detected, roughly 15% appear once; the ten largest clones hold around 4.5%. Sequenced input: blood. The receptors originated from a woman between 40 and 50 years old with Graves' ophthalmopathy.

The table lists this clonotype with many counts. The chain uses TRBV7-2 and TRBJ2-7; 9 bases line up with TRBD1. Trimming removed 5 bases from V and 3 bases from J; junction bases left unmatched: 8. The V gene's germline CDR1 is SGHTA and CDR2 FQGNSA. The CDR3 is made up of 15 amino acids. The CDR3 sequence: CASSTQQGAHYEQYF. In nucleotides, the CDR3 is TGTGCCAGCAGCACCCAACAGGGGGCTCACTACGAGCAGTACTTC.

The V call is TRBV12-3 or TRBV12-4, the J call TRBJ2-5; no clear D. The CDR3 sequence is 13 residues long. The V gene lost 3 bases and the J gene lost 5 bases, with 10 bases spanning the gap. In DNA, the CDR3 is TGTGCCAGCAGTTTTTCCCAGCCGGAGACCCAGTACTTC. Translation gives CASSFSQPETQYF.

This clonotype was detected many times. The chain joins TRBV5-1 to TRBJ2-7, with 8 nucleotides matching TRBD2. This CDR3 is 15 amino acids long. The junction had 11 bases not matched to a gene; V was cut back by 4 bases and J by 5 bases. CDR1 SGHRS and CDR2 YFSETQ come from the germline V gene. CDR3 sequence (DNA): TGCGCCAGCAGCACCTCCGGGACTAGTTTCGACGAGCAGTACTTC. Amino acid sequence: CASSTSGTSFDEQYF.

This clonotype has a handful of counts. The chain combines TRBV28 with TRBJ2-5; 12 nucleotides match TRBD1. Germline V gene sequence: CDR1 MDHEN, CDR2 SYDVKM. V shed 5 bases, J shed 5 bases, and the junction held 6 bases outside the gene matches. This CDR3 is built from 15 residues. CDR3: CASSGAGQGAETQYF. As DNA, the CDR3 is TGTGCCAGCAGTGGGGCGGGACAGGGGGCTGAGACCCAGTACTTC.

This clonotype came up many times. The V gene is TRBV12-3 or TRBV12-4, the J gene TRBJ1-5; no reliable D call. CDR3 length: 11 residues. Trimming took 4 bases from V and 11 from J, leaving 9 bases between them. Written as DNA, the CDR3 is TGTGCCAGCAGTTGGGGATACGCCCAGCATTTT. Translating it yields CASSWGYAQHF.

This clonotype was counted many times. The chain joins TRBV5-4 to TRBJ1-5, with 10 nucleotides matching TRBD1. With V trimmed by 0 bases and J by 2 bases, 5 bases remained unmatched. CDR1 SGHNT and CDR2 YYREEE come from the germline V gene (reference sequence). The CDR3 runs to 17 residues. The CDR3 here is CASSLGQGAGGNQPQHF. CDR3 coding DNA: TGTGCCAGCAGCTTGGGACAGGGGGCTGGGGGCAATCAGCCCCAGCATTTT.

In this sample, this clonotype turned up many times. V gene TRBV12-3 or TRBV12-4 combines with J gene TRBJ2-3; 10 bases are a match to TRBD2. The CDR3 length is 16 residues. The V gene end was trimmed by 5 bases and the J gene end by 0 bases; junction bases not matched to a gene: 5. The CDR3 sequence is CASSDGLAESTDTQYF. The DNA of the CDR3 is TGTGCCAGCAGTGATGGACTAGCGGAGAGCACAGATACGCAGTATTTT.

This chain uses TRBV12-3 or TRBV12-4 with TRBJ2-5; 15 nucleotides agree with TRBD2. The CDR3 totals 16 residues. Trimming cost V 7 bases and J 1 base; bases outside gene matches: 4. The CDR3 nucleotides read TGTGCCAGCACCCTGGGACTAGCGGGGGGCCAAGAGACCCAGTACTTC. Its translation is CASTLGLAGGQETQYF.

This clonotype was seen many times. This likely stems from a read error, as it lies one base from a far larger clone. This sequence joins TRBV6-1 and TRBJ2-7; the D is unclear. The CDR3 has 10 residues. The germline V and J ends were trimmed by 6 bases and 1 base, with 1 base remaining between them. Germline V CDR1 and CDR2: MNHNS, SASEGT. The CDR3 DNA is TGTGCCAGCAGGTCCTACGAGCAGTACTTC. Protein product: CASRSYEQYF.

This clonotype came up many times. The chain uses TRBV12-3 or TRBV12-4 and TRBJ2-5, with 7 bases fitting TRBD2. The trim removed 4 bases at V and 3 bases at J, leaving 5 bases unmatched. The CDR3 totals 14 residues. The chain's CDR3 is CASSSDRGEETQYF. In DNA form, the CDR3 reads TGTGCCAGCAGTTCCGATCGGGGGGAAGAGACCCAGTACTTC.

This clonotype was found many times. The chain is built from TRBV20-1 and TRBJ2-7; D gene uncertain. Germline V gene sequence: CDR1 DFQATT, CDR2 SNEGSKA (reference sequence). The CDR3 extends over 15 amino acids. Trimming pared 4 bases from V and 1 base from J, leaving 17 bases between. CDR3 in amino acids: CSATLGPVKSYEQYF. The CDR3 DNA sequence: TGCAGTGCTACGCTGGGTCCAGTCAAGTCCTACGAGCAGTACTTC.

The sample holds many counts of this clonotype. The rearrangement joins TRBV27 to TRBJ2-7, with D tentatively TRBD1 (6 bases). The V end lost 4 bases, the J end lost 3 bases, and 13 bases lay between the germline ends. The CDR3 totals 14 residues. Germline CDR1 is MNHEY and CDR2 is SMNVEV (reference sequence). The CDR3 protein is CASSSRDTHYEQYF. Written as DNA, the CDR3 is TGTGCCAGCAGTTCCCGGGACACACACTACGAGCAGTACTTC.

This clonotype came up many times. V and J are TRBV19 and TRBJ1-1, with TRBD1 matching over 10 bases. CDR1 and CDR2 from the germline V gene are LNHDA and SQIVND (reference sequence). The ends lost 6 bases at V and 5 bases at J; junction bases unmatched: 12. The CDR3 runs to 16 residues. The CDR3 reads CASRYRTGGWWTEAFF. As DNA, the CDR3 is TGTGCCAGTAGATATAGGACAGGGGGATGGTGGACTGAAGCTTTCTTT.

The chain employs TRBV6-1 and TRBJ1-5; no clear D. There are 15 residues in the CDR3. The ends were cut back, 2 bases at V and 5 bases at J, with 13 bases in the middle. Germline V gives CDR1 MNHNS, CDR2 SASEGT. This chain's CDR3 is CASSEQASTDQPQHF. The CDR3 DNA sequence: TGTGCCAGCAGTGAACAAGCGAGCACGGATCAGCCCCAGCATTTT.

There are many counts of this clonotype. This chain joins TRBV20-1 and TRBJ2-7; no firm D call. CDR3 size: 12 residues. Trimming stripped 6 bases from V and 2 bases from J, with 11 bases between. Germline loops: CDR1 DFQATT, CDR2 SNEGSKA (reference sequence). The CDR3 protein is CSASEPAYEQYF. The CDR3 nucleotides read TGCAGTGCCAGCGAACCCGCCTACGAGCAGTACTTC.

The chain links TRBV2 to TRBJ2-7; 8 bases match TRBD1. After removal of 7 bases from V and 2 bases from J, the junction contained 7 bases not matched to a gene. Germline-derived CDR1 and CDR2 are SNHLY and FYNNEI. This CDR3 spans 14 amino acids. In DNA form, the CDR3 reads TGTGCCAGCACCAAATCAGGGGGCCCCTACGAGCAGTACTTC. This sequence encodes CASTKSGGPYEQYF.

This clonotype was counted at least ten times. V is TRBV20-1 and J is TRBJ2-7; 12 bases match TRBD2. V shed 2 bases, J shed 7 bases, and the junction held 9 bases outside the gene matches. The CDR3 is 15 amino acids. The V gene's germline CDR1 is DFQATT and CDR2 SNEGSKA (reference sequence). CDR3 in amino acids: CSARIGLAGLEEQYF. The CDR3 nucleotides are TGCAGTGCTAGAATCGGACTAGCGGGGCTTGAAGAGCAGTACTTC.

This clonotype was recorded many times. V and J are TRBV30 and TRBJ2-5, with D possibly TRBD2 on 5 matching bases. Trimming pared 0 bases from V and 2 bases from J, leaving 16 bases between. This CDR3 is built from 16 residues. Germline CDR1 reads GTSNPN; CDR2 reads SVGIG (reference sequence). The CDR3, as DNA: TGTGCCTGGAGTGTACGAGGGCGACGGGCACAAGAGACCCAGTACTTC. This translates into CAWSVRGRRAQETQYF.

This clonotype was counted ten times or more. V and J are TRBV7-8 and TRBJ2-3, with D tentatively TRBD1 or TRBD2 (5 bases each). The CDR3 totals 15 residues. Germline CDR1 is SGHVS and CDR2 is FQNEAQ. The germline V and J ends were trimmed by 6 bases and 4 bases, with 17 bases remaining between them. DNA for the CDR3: TGTGCCAGCAGTTCCGGGGCTCGACTCCCAGATACGCAGTATTTT. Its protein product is CASSSGARLPDTQYF.

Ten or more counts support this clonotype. CDR3 coding DNA: TGTGCCAGCACAATAGTAGGGAAGGCCACTGAAGCTTTCTTT. Its translation: CASTIVGKATEAFF. J is TRBJ1-1 and V is TRBV6-5; D not resolved. Per germline, CDR1 MNHEY and CDR2 SVGAGI. Trimming took 7 bases from V and 4 from J, leaving 16 bases between them. The CDR3 runs to 14 residues.

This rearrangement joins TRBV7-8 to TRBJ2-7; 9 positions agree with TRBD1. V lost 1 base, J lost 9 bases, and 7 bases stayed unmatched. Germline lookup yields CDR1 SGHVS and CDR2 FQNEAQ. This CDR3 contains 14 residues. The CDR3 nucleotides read TGTGCCAGCAGCTTAGGGGACAGGGTAATGGGGCAGTACTTC. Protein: CASSLGDRVMGQYF.

The CDR3 DNA reads TGTGCCACCAGCAGAGATCCCCGGTCCTACGAGCAGTACTTC. Its protein product is CATSRDPRSYEQYF. The chain is built from TRBV15 and TRBJ2-7; D call uncertain. Germline assignment: CDR1 LNHNV and CDR2 YYDKDF (reference sequence). Trimming took 0 bases from V and 1 from J, leaving 7 bases between them. This CDR3 has 14 residues.

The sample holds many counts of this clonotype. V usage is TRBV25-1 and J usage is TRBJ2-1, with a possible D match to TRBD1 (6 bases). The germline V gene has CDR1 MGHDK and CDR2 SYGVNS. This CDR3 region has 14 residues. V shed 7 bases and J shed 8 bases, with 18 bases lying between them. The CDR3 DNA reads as TGTGCCAGCAAATCTCCGGGACAATCGGATGAGCAGTTCTTC. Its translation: CASKSPGQSDEQFF.

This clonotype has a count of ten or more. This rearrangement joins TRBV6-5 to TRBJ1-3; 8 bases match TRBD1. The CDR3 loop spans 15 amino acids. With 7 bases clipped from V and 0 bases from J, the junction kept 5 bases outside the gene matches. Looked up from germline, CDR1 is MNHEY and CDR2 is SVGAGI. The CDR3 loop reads CASTRGQDSGNTIYF. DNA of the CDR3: TGTGCCAGCACCCGGGGACAGGACTCTGGAAACACCATATATTTT.

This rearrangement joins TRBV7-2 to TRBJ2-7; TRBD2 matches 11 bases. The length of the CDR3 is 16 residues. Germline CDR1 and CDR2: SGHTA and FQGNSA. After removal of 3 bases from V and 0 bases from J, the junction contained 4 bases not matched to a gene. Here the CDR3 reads CASSFASGRSSYEQYF. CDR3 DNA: TGTGCCAGCAGCTTTGCTAGCGGGAGGAGCTCCTACGAGCAGTACTTC.

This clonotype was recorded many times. CDR3 DNA sequence: TGCAGTGCAACTCCGGGACAGGGGTTGGATGGCTACACCTTC. The encoded protein is CSATPGQGLDGYTF. The rearrangement links TRBV20-1 to TRBJ1-2; TRBD1 matches 10 bases. Germline V lookup: CDR1 DFQATT, CDR2 SNEGSKA (reference sequence). This CDR3 region has 14 residues. V lost 6 bases and J lost 6; bases outside the gene matches: 10.

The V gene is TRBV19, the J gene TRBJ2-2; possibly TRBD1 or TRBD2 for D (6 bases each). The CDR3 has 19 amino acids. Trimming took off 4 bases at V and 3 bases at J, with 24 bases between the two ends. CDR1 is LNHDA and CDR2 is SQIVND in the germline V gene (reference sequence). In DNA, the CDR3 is TGTGCCAGTAGTAGGATCGGGGGCAGTCTCGGTCAGGACACCGGGGAGCTGTTTTTT. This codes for CASSRIGGSLGQDTGELFF.

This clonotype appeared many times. The CDR3, as DNA: TGTGCCAGCAACCAAGGGGGGGATCTAGAGACCCAGTACTTC. Residues: CASNQGGDLETQYF. This chain connects TRBV7-9 to TRBJ2-5, with a tentative D call TRBD2 (7 bases). V was cut by 7 bases and J by 4 bases, with 16 bases left in between. The CDR3 sequence is 14 residues long. Germline V lookup: CDR1 SEHNR, CDR2 FQNEAQ (reference sequence).

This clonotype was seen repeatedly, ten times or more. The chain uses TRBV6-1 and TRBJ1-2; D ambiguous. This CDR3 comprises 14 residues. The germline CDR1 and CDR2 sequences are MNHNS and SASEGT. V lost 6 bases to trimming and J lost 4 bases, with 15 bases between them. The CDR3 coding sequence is TGTGCCAGCAGCTCAAGTCACAGCCGCTATGGCTACACCTTC. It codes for CASSSSHSRYGYTF.

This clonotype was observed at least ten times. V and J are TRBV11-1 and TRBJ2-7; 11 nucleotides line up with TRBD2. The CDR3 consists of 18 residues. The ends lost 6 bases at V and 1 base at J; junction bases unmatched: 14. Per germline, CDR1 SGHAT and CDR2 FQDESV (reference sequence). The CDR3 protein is CASSSTTGTSGQSYEQYF. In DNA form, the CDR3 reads TGTGCCAGCAGTTCGACAACCGGGACTAGCGGACAATCCTACGAGCAGTACTTC.

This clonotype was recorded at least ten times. CDR3 DNA sequence: TGTGCCAGCAGTCACAGGGGTGGGAGCCAAGAGACCCAGTACTTC. This translates into CASSHRGGSQETQYF. This chain joins TRBV28 and TRBJ2-5; the match to TRBD1 covers 7 bases. V was clipped by 5 bases and J by 1 base; unmatched bases: 7. CDR3 length: 15 amino acids. Germline V gene sequence: CDR1 MDHEN, CDR2 SYDVKM.

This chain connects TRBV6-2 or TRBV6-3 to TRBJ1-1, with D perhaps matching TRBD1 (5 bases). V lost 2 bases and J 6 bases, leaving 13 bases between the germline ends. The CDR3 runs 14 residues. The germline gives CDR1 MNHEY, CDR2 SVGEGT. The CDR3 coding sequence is TGTGCCAGCAGTTACCCCGTTCTGGGGGCTGAAGCTTTCTTT. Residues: CASSYPVLGAEAFF.